Below are 23 T cell receptor beta chains sequenced from a single sample in a study of CXCR3-negative and CXCR3-positive naive CD8 T cells. Carrying UMI labels, the TRB cDNA libraries were prepared through 5' RACE. TCRdb reprocessed the 5' RACE reads, with one entry per CDR3 protein and no DNA. The sample table sets out 84,000 or so distinct CDR3 sequences. No cognate antigen is known for these TCRs. The study, taken as a whole, reports: Against CXCR3-negative naive cells, CXCR3-positive naive cells showed more hydrophobic TRB CDR3s.

Specimen: naive CXCR3+ CD8+ T cells from blood. The subset denotes: CD45RO-CCR7+CD27+CD95- naive CD8+ T cells expressing CXCR3 (TNR3+). The receptors were sampled from a human donor in good health. Some clones in this sample may be carry-over from other donors' samples.

This rearrangement joins TRBV5-1 to TRBJ2-7; without DNA, the TCRdb call of TRBD1 cannot be checked. The length of the CDR3 is 15 residues. Germline-derived CDR1 and CDR2 are SGHRS and YFSETQ. The CDR3 here is CASSFREAWSYEQYF.

The chain carries TRBV28 and TRBJ2-3; TCRdb selects TRBD2, and the lack of DNA leaves this call unchecked. The CDR3 sequence is 16 residues long. CDR1 is MDHEN and CDR2 is SYDVKM in the germline V gene. The CDR3 loop is CASSFLASGSADTQYF. The whole variable domain, filled in from reference TRBV28 and TRBJ2-3, reads DVKVTQSSRYLVKRTGEKVFLECVQDMDHENMFWYRQDPGLGLRLIYFSYDVKMKEKGDIPEGYSVSREKKERFSLILESASTNQTSMYLCASSFLASGSADTQYFGPGTRLTVL.

This rearrangement joins TRBV5-1 to TRBJ2-3. Germline V gene lookup returns CDR1 SGHRS and CDR2 YFSETQ. CDR3 length equals 14 residues. The CDR3 here is CASRLDRSTDTQYF.

The gene calls are TRBV25-1 and TRBJ1-1; TCRdb gives TRBD1 as the D gene, but with no DNA this cannot be confirmed. The CDR3 covers 15 residues. Germline lookup yields CDR1 MGHDK and CDR2 SYGVNS. The CDR3 is CASSELLTDETEAFF.

The chain uses TRBV2 and TRBJ2-7. Germline CDR1 is SNHLY and CDR2 is FYNNEI. The CDR3 consists of 14 residues. The CDR3 protein is CASSDVGHVYEQYF.

The rearrangement links TRBV3-1 to TRBJ1-5. The germline gives CDR1 LGHDT, CDR2 YNNKEL (reference sequence). The CDR3 runs to 15 residues. CDR3 in amino acids: CASSPGIVSNQPQHF.

V usage is TRBV28 and J usage is TRBJ1-1; absent DNA, TCRdb's TRBD1 call cannot be checked. Germline CDR1 is MDHEN and CDR2 is SYDVKM. This CDR3 comprises 14 residues. The CDR3 here is CASWWTPGGYEAFF.

This CDR3 is CASAGERFTTGELFF. The chain uses TRBV12-3 or TRBV12-4 and TRBJ2-2; TCRdb lists TRBD2, though no DNA is available to test this call. The CDR3 contains 15 residues.

The chain recombines TRBV20-1 with TRBJ2-1; the TCRdb D gene call, TRBD2, has no DNA to confirm it. The CDR3 consists of 15 residues. CDR1 is DFQATT, CDR2 SNEGSKA, per germline (reference sequence). The CDR3: CSAQGLAGGPNEQFF.

The chain combines TRBV20-1 with TRBJ2-1. Germline-derived CDR1 and CDR2 are DFQATT and SNEGSKA (reference sequence). The CDR3 has 11 amino acids. CDR3 loop: CSARVDAEQFF.

This sequence joins TRBV9 and TRBJ1-5; TCRdb's assignment of TRBD1 cannot be checked, as there is no DNA. The CDR3 extends over 16 amino acids. Germline V CDR1 and CDR2: SGDLS, YYNGEE. CDR3: CASSVKGTGSNQPQHF. Using reference TRBV9 and TRBJ1-5 for the parts outside the CDR3, the full variable domain is DSGVTQTPKHLITATGQRVTLRCSPRSGDLSVYWYQQSLDQGLQFLIQYYNGEERAKGNILERFSAQQFPDLHSELNLSSLELGDSALYFCASSVKGTGSNQPQHFGDGTRLSIL.

The chain has TRBV29-1 and TRBJ1-5. The CDR3 spans 15 residues. Per germline, CDR1 SQVTM and CDR2 ANQGSEA. The CDR3 loop is CSVERENTSNQPQHF.

This rearrangement joins TRBV29-1 to TRBJ1-1; TCRdb proposes TRBD1, but this gene call is untestable without DNA. Germline V gene data show CDR1 as SQVTM and CDR2 as ANQGSEA. This CDR3 is 12 amino acids long. The CDR3 spells CSVGGPLTEAFF.

This chain joins TRBV29-1 and TRBJ2-1; the TCRdb D gene call, TRBD1, has no DNA to confirm it. Per germline, CDR1 SQVTM and CDR2 ANQGSEA. CDR3 length: 12 residues. CDR3 residues: CSVKQGRDEQFF.

The rearrangement links TRBV28 to TRBJ2-7; without DNA, the TCRdb call of TRBD2 cannot be checked. Germline CDR1 reads MDHEN; CDR2 reads SYDVKM. The CDR3 spans 15 residues. The CDR3 protein is CASSTLAEQDYEQYF.

V and J are TRBV19 and TRBJ1-1; TCRdb reports TRBD1, a call that lacks DNA to check it against. Germline loops: CDR1 LNHDA, CDR2 SQIVND (reference sequence). The length of the CDR3 is 14 residues. The CDR3 loop is CASSIGGRNTEAFF. Drawing the rest from reference TRBV19 and TRBJ1-1, the complete variable domain is DGGITQSPKYLFRKEGQNVTLSCEQNLNHDAMYWYRQDPGQGLRLIYYSQIVNDFQKGDIAEGYSVSREKKESFPLTVTSAQKNPTAFYLCASSIGGRNTEAFFGQGTRLTVV.

The CDR3 region is CASSLANEQFF. The V gene is TRBV5-1, the J gene TRBJ2-1. Germline CDR1 is SGHRS and CDR2 is YFSETQ. The CDR3 has 11 residues.

The chain employs TRBV13 and TRBJ2-7. The CDR3 runs 15 residues. Per germline, CDR1 PRHDT and CDR2 FYEKMQ (reference sequence). The CDR3: CASSLSAQGAYEQYF.

The gene calls are TRBV6-5 and TRBJ1-1; checking the TCRdb D call of TRBD1 is not possible without DNA. The CDR3 loop spans 11 amino acids. Germline lookup yields CDR1 MNHEY and CDR2 SVGAGI. CDR3 sequence: CASRQGLMAFF.

The J gene is TRBJ2-3, the V gene TRBV14; TCRdb gives TRBD2 as the D gene, but with no DNA this cannot be confirmed. Per germline, CDR1 SGHDN and CDR2 FVKESK. CDR3 length: 16 residues. The CDR3 protein is CASSQDPGLAPDTQYF.

The chain uses TRBV6-6 and TRBJ2-2; TCRdb calls TRBD1, which cannot be checked without DNA. This CDR3 is built from 15 residues. The germline CDR1 and CDR2 sequences are MNHNY and SVGAGI (reference sequence). The CDR3 sequence: CASSGRQGGTGELFF.

J is TRBJ2-7 and V is TRBV10-2; TCRdb gives TRBD1 as the D gene, but with no DNA this cannot be confirmed. The germline gives CDR1 WSHSY, CDR2 SAAADI. The CDR3 contains 14 residues. CDR3 protein: CAIKGGAGSYEQYF.

The V and J genes are TRBV29-1 and TRBJ1-2; TCRdb proposes TRBD1, but this gene call is untestable without DNA. The CDR3 is made up of 15 amino acids. CDR1 SQVTM and CDR2 ANQGSEA come from the germline V gene. CDR3 protein: CSVERGSIVDDGYTF.